This TCR beta chain stems from a study of blood T cell repertoires in COVID-19. Sequenced by immunoSEQ multiplex PCR; TCRdb stores in-frame clones only, minus some. Seen here are about 34,000 clones, roughly 80% observed once, and the top ten hold 13% to 15%. The CDR3 extends over 15 amino acids. V was trimmed by 1 base and J by 3 bases, leaving 13 bases between them. Germline loops: CDR1 SGHTA, CDR2 FQGNSA. V is TRBV7-2 and J is TRBJ2-7, with D tentatively TRBD1 (6 bases). What was sequenced was peripheral blood. The clonotype was recovered from a woman aged 70 to 79 with acute or convalescent COVID-19. CDR3 coding DNA: TGTGCCAGCAGCTTAGGGGGGACACTTATCTACGAGCAGTACTTC. Protein product: CASSLGGTLIYEQYF.